This passage covers 18 T cell receptor beta chains from one sample sequenced in a study of shared clonotypes between healthy human individuals. TCRdb's copy holds only in-frame clones and misses some; the assay was immunoSEQ multiplex PCR. The sample records 950,000 to 1,100,000 clones, roughly 75% being singletons. The sample comprised memory CD4+ T cells sorted from blood. The sample's subset: CD45RA-negative fraction. These receptors all come from a man aged 18 to 29 in good health.

The V gene is TRBV10-2, the J gene TRBJ2-2; D unresolved. V gave up 0 bases and J gave up 1 base, with 3 bases separating them. Germline loops: CDR1 WSHSY, CDR2 SAAADI. This CDR3 region has 14 residues. For the CDR3, the DNA is TGCGCCAGCAGTGAGTCGGAGAACACCGGGGAGCTGTTTTTT. This translates into CASSESENTGELFF.

The chain recombines TRBV5-1 with TRBJ2-1; no reliable D call. Looked up from germline, CDR1 is SGHRS and CDR2 is YFSETQ. V lost 0 bases and J 9 bases, leaving 16 bases between the germline ends. This CDR3 spans 15 amino acids. The CDR3 DNA reads TGCGCCAGCAGCTTGGAGAACCCTCGTCAAGGTGAGCAGTTCTTC. Protein product: CASSLENPRQGEQFF.

This clone was recorded at least ten times. The rearrangement links TRBV2 to TRBJ1-2; TRBD1 matches at 7 bases. The germline gives CDR1 SNHLY, CDR2 FYNNEI. V shed 7 bases, J shed 4 bases, and the junction held 6 bases outside the gene matches. This CDR3 has 13 residues. CDR3 in amino acids: CASIEQGIYGYTF. The CDR3 region has the DNA TGTGCCAGCATCGAACAGGGGATCTATGGCTACACCTTC.

CDR3 DNA sequence: TGCGCCAGCAGCTTGGCGTCCGGCAGGACGGGAGATACGCAGTATTTT. Its translation: CASSLASGRTGDTQYF. This chain connects TRBV5-1 to TRBJ2-3, with D uncertain. The CDR3 totals 16 residues. Trimming removed 0 bases at V and 5 bases at J, with 16 bases between. Germline CDR1 is SGHRS and CDR2 is YFSETQ.

The rearrangement links TRBV9 to TRBJ2-3; maybe TRBD2 (6 bases). The CDR3 loop spans 14 amino acids. Trimming took off 4 bases at V and 6 bases at J, with 15 bases between the two ends. Per germline, CDR1 SGDLS and CDR2 YYNGEE. Written as DNA, the CDR3 is TGTGCCAGCAGCCCAGATGGGACTTCTGATACGCAGTATTTT. Translating gives CASSPDGTSDTQYF.

The chain links TRBV28 to TRBJ1-1, with TRBD1 matching 7 bases. CDR3 size: 14 residues. Trimming at V came to 6 bases and at J to 4 bases, leaving 8 bases not matched to a gene. In germline, CDR1 is MDHEN, CDR2 SYDVKM. CDR3 protein: CASSTNRGGTEAFF. As DNA, the CDR3 is TGTGCCAGCAGCACAAACAGGGGTGGCACTGAAGCTTTCTTT. The variable domain in full, completed from reference TRBV28 and TRBJ1-1, reads DVKVTQSSRYLVKRTGEKVFLECVQDMDHENMFWYRQDPGLGLRLIYFSYDVKMKEKGDIPEGYSVSREKKERFSLILESASTNQTSMYLCASSTNRGGTEAFFGQGTRLTVV.

CDR3 region: CASSLAQSTDTQYF. The CDR3 nucleotides are TGTGCCAGCAGCTTGGCCCAGAGCACAGATACGCAGTATTTT. V and J are TRBV5-5 and TRBJ2-3; D gene ambiguous. Germline assignment: CDR1 SGHKS and CDR2 YYEKEE (reference sequence). V shed 0 bases and J shed 0 bases, with 5 bases lying between them. CDR3 length: 14 amino acids.

This chain joins TRBV5-1 and TRBJ1-6; 8 bases map to TRBD1. V was clipped by 4 bases and J by 7 bases; unmatched bases: 10. Germline assignment: CDR1 SGHRS and CDR2 YFSETQ. This CDR3 spans 16 amino acids. The CDR3 DNA reads as TGCGCCAGCAGCCGGCAGGGACAGGTGGAAAATTCACCCCTCCACTTT. Protein: CASSRQGQVENSPLHF.

This chain links TRBV27 with TRBJ1-6; D uncertain. The V gene lost 4 bases and the J gene lost 2 bases, with 3 bases spanning the gap. The CDR3 is 13 amino acids. Germline CDR1 MNHEY, CDR2 SMNVEV (reference sequence). CDR3 protein: CASSSTYNSPLHF. CDR3 bases: TGTGCCAGCAGTTCCACCTATAATTCACCCCTCCACTTT.

The chain links TRBV5-5 to TRBJ2-1; the D gene is possibly TRBD2 (5 bases). The CDR3 runs 15 residues. V lost 3 bases and J 8 bases, leaving 18 bases between the germline ends. Germline V lookup: CDR1 SGHKS, CDR2 YYEKEE (reference sequence). CDR3 region: CASSSWIAQVDEQFF. In DNA, the CDR3 is TGTGCCAGCAGCTCTTGGATAGCGCAAGTCGATGAGCAGTTCTTC. The whole variable domain, filled in from reference TRBV5-5 and TRBJ2-1, reads DAGVTQSPTHLIKTRGQQVTLRCSPISGHKSVSWYQQVLGQGPQFIFQYYEKEERGRGNFPDRFSARQFPNYSSELNVNALLLGDSALYLCASSSWIAQVDEQFFGPGTRLTVL.

The chain couples TRBV10-3 to TRBJ2-5, with 9 bases identical to TRBD2. The V segment lost 2 bases and the J segment 5 bases; nucleotides outside the gene matches: 9. CDR3 length: 16 residues. Germline CDR1 is ENHRY and CDR2 is SYGVKD. CDR3 protein: CAISESKRGAEETQYF. The CDR3 DNA sequence: TGTGCCATCAGTGAGAGTAAGCGGGGGGCAGAGGAGACCCAGTACTTC.

The CDR3 sequence: CASSAPGLGETQYF. DNA for the CDR3: TGCGCCAGCAGCGCTCCGGGACTAGGGGAGACCCAGTACTTC. This chain links TRBV4-1 with TRBJ2-5; 8 bases line up with TRBD2. Trimming took 5 bases from V and 5 from J; bases not matched to a gene: 7. CDR1 and CDR2 (germline): MGHRA, YSYEKL. The CDR3 totals 14 residues.

The rearrangement joins TRBV11-2 to TRBJ2-7; TRBD2 might be the D (5 bases). This CDR3 region has 14 residues. Germline V CDR1 and CDR2: SGHAT, FQNNGV. The V gene lost 5 bases and the J gene lost 4 bases, with 15 bases spanning the gap. CDR3 in amino acids: CASSNGAAQYEQYF. The CDR3, as DNA: TGTGCCAGCAGCAACGGAGCGGCTCAGTACGAGCAGTACTTC.

V gene TRBV6-1 combines with J gene TRBJ2-5; 8 bases agree with TRBD1. The CDR3 length is 15 residues. Germline V lookup: CDR1 MNHNS, CDR2 SASEGT. Trimming removed 4 bases from V and 5 bases from J; junction bases left unmatched: 9. CDR3 sequence (DNA): TGTGCCAGCAGTGCCAGGGGGCCTGGCGCTGAGACCCAGTACTTC. Amino acids: CASSARGPGAETQYF.

This rearrangement joins TRBV10-1 to TRBJ2-5; D remains unclear. The CDR3 length is 15 residues. CDR1 and CDR2 (germline): WNHNN, SYGVQD (reference sequence). Trimming pared 0 bases from V and 6 bases from J, leaving 14 bases between. In DNA, the CDR3 is TGCGCCAGCAGTGAGTCGATTCACCCCCCGAAGACCCAGTACTTC. It translates to CASSESIHPPKTQYF.

The chain recombines TRBV7-9 with TRBJ2-3, with unresolved D. The V gene lost 5 bases and the J gene lost 0 bases, with 21 bases spanning the gap. The germline CDR1 and CDR2 sequences are SEHNR and FQNEAQ (reference sequence). CDR3 length equals 18 residues. CDR3 DNA sequence: TGTGCCAGCAGCCCCACCATAAGGGCTGTCGGTAGCACAGATACGCAGTATTTT. It codes for CASSPTIRAVGSTDTQYF.

This clone has only one observation. The chain links TRBV9 to TRBJ2-2; a weak D match, TRBD1 (5 bases). CDR1 SGDLS and CDR2 YYNGEE come from the germline V gene. This CDR3 spans 16 amino acids. Trimming pared 0 bases from V and 8 bases from J, leaving 17 bases between. The CDR3 region has the DNA TGTGCCAGCAGCGTAGGCTGGGGCGCGGTTGCTGGGGAGCTGTTTTTT. As protein: CASSVGWGAVAGELFF.

At least ten counts were recorded for this clone. The V call is TRBV10-3, the J call TRBJ2-5; D may match TRBD1 or TRBD2 (5 bases each). Trimming took 10 bases from V and 4 from J, leaving 19 bases between them. This CDR3 spans 14 amino acids. CDR1 and CDR2 from the germline V gene are ENHRY and SYGVKD. CDR3 bases: TGTGCCACCAACCCCCGGGGCCTGGGAGAGACCCAGTACTTC. Its protein product is CATNPRGLGETQYF.